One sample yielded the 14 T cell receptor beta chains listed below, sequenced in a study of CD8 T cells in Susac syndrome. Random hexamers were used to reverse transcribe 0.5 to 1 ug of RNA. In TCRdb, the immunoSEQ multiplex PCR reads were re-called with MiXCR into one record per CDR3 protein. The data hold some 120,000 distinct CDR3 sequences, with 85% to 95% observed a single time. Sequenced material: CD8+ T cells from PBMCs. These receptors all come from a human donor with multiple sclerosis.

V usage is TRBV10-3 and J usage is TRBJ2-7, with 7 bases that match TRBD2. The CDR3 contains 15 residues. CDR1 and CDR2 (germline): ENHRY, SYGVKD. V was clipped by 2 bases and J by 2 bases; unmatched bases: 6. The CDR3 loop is CAISERTGGAYEQYV. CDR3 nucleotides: TGTGCCATCAGTGAGAGAACGGGAGGCGCCTACGAGCAGTACGTC.

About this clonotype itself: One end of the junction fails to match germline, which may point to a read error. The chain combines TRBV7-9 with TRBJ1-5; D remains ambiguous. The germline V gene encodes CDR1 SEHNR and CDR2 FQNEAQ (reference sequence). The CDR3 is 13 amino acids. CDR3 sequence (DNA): TGTGCCAGCAGTTTAGTGGGGAATCAGCCCCAGCATTTT. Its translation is CASSLVGNQPQHF. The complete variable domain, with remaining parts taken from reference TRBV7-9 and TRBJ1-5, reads DTGVSQNPRHKITKRGQNVTFRCDPISEHNRLYWYRQTLGQGPEFLTYFQNEAQLEKSRLLSDRFSAERPKGSFSTLEIQRTEQGDSAMYLCASSLVGNQPQHFGDGTRLSIL.

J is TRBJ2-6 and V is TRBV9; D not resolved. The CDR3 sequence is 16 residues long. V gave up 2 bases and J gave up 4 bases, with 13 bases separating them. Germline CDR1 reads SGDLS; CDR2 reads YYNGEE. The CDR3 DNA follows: TGTGCCAGCAGCGTTAACCGGAGAACCGGGGCCAACGTCCTGACTTTC. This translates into CASSVNRRTGANVLTF. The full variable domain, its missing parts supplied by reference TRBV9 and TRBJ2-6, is DSGVTQTPKHLITATGQRVTLRCSPRSGDLSVYWYQQSLDQGLQFLIQYYNGEERAKGNILERFSAQQFPDLHSELNLSSLELGDSALYFCASSVNRRTGANVLTFGAGSRLTVL.

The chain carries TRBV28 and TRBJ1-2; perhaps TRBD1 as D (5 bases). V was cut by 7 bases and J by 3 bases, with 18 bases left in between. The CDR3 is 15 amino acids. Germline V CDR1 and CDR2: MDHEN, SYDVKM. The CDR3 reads CASTAGRGRDYGYTF. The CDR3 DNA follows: TGTGCCAGCACCGCCGGGAGGGGAAGGGACTATGGCTACACCTTC.

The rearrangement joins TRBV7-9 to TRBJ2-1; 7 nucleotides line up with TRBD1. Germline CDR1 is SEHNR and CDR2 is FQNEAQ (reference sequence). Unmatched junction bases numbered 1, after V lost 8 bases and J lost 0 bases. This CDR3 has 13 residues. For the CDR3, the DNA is TGTGCCAGCGGGGACAGCTCCTACAATGAGCAGTTCTTC. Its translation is CASGDSSYNEQFF.

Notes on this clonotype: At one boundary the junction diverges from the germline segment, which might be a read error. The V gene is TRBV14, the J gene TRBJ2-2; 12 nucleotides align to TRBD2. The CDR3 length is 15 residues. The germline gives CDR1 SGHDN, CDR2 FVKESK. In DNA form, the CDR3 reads TGTGCCAGCAGTCAAGGACTAGCGGGATACGGGGAGCTGTTTTTT. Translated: CASSQGLAGYGELFF.

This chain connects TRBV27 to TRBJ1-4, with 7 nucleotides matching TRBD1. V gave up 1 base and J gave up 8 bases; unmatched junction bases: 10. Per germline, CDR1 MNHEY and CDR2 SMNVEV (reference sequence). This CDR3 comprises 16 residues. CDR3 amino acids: CASSLFKGQIREKLFF. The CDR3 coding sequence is TGTGCCAGCAGTTTATTTAAGGGACAGATTCGGGAAAAACTGTTTTTT. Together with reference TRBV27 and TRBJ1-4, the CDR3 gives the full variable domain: EAQVTQNPRYLITVTGKKLTVTCSQNMNHEYMSWYRQDPGLGLRQIYYSMNVEVTDKGDVPEGYKVSRKEKRNFPLILESPSPNQTSLYFCASSLFKGQIREKLFFGSGTQLSVL.

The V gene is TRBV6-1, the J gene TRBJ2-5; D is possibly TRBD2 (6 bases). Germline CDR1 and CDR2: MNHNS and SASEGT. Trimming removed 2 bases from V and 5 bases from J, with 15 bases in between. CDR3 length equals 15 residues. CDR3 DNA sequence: TGTGCCAGCAGTGAAATCAGGCGCGGGGCGGAGACCCAGTACTTC. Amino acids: CASSEIRRGAETQYF.

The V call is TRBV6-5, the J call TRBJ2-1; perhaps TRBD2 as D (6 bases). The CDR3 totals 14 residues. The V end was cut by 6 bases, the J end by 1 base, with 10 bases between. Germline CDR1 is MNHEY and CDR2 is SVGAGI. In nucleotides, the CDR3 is TGTGCCAGCAGGCCCCTAGCGTCCTACAATGAGCAGTTCTTC. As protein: CASRPLASYNEQFF.

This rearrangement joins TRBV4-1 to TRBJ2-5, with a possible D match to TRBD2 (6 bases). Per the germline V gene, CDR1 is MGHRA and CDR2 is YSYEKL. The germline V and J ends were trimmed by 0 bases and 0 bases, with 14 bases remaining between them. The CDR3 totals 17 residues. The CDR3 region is CASSQDSGQGYQETQYF. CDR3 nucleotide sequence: TGCGCCAGCAGCCAAGACAGCGGGCAGGGTTACCAAGAGACCCAGTACTTC.

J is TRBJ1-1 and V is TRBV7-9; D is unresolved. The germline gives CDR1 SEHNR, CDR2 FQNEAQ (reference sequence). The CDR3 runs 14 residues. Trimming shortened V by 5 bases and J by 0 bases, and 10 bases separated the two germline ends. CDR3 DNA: TGTGCCAGCAGCCCCCCCACATTGAACACTGAAGCTTTCTTT. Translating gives CASSPPTLNTEAFF.

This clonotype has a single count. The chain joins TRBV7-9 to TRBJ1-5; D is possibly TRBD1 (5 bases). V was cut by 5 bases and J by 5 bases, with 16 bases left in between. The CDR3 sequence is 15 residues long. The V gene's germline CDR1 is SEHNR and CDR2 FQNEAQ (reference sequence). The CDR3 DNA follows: TGTGCCAGCAGCCCCGTTGGGGGGGATGATCAGCCCCAGCATTTT. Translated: CASSPVGGDDQPQHF.

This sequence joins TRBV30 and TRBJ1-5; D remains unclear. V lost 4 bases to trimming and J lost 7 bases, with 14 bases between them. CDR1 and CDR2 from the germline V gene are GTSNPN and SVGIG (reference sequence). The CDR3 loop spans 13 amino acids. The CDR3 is CAWNTGALQPQHF. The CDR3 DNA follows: TGTGCCTGGAACACCGGAGCATTGCAGCCCCAGCATTTT. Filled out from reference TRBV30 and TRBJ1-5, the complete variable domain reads SQTIHQWPATLVQPVGSPLSLECTVEGTSNPNLYWYRQAAGRGLQLLFYSVGIGQISSEVPQNLSASRPQDRQFILSSKKLLLSDSGFYLCAWNTGALQPQHFGDGTRLSIL.

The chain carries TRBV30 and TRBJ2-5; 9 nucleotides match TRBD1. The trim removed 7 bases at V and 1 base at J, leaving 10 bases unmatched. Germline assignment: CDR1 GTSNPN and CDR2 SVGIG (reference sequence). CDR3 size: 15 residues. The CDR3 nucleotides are TGTGCCTCCGAGGGGGACAGGGATCCCCAAGAGACCCAGTACTTC. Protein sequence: CASEGDRDPQETQYF.